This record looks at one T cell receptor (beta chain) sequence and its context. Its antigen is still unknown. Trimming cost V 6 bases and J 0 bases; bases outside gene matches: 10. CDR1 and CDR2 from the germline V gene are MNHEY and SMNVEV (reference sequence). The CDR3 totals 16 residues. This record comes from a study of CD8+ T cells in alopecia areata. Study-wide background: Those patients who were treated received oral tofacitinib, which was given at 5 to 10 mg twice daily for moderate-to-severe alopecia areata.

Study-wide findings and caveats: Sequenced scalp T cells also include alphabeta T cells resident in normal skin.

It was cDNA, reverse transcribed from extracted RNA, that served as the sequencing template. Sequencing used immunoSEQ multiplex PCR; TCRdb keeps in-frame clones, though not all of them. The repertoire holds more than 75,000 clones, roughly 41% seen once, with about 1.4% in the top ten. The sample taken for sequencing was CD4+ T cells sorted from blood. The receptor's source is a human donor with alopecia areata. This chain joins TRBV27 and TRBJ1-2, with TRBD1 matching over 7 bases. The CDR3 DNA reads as TGTGCCAGCAGACGAAACCGGGACAGTCCTAACTATGGCTACACCTTC. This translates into CASRRNRDSPNYGYTF.